This T cell receptor (beta chain) derives from a study of T-cell memory formation after mild COVID-19. Whole-study results and caveats: Contracting clones from day 15 to 85 showed balanced CD4/CD8; later expanders favored CD4+.

TCRdb reprocessed the 5' RACE reads via MiXCR and lists one record per CDR3 protein. The sample lists 350,000 or so distinct CDR3 sequences, 21% occurring once. From germline, CDR1 is LNHDA and CDR2 SQIVND (reference sequence). Trimming removed 4 bases from V and 4 bases from J; junction bases left unmatched: 6. The length of the CDR3 is 14 residues. This clonotype showed up just a few times. Its antigen is as yet unknown. The chain links TRBV19 to TRBJ1-2; 7 nucleotides line up with TRBD1. The sequence came from an adult woman who had mild COVID-19 (a few samples of this study predate the infection). Cell type and time point are not known. The source material was PBMCs or a T cell subset sorted from them (not recorded which). The CDR3 DNA reads as TGTGCCAGTAGTACTCCGGGACAGCCCTATGGCTACACCTTC. Translated: CASSTPGQPYGYTF.